This T cell receptor (beta chain) is drawn from a study of blood T cell repertoires in COVID-19. The overall study: Sites in the United States, Italy and Spain provided acute and convalescent COVID-19 samples. PBMCs, B-cell-depleted T cells, or T cells provided the cDNA or gDNA that made up the material.

The CDR3 has 11 amino acids. CDR1 and CDR2 from the germline V gene are SEHNR and FQNEAQ (reference sequence). V was trimmed by 10 bases and J by 8 bases, leaving 14 bases between them. Sequenced by immunoSEQ multiplex PCR; TCRdb stores in-frame clones only, minus some. The table lists around 450,000 clones, about 85% of them singletons. The TCR sequence derives from a woman under 30 with acute COVID-19. The source material was PBMCs or T cells enriched from blood (not recorded which). V usage is TRBV7-9 and J usage is TRBJ1-2, with unresolved D. CDR3 in DNA: TGTGCCATCCCCCGCGGATGGGGCTACACCTTC. Translation gives CAIPRGWGYTF.